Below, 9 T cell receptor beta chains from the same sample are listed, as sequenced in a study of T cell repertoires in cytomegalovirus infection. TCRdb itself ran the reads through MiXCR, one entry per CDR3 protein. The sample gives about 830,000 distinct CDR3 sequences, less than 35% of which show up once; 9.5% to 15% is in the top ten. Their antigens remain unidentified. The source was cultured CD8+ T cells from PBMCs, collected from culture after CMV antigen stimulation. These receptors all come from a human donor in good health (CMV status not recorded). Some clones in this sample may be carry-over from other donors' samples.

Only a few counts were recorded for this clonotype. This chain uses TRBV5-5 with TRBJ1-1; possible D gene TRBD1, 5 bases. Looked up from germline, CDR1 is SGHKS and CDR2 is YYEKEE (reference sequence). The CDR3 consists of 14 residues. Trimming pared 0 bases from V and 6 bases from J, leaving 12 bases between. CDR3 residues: CASSLDRGYPEAFF. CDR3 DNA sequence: TGTGCCAGCAGCTTGGATCGGGGGTACCCTGAAGCTTTCTTT.

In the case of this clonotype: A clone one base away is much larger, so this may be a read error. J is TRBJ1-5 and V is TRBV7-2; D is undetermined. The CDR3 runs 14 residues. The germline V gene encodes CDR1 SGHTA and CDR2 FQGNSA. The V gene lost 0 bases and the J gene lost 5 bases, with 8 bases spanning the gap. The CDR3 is CASSLADVDQPQHF. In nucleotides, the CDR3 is TGTGCCAGCAGCTTAGCAGACGTCGATCAGCCCCAGCATTTT.

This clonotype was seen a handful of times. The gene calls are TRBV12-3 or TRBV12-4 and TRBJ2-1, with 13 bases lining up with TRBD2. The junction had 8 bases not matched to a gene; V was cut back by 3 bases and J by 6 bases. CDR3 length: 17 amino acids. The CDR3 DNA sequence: TGTGCCAGCAGTTTCGGACCCGGACTAGCGGGGGTCAATGAGCAGTTCTTC. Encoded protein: CASSFGPGLAGVNEQFF.

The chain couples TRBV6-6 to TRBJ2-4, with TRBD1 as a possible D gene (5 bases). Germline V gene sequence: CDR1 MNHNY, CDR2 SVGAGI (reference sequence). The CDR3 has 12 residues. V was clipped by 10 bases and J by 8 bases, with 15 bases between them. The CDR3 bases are TGTGCCACCGCTCCGACAGTTGACATTCAGTACTTC. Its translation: CATAPTVDIQYF.

CDR3 sequence (DNA): TGTGCCAGCACGGGGTATACCTACAATGAGCAGTTCTTC. Protein sequence: CASTGYTYNEQFF. The gene calls are TRBV6-5 and TRBJ2-1, with D possibly matching TRBD2 (5 bases). Trimming removed 7 bases from V and 2 bases from J, with 9 bases in between. Germline assignment: CDR1 MNHEY and CDR2 SVGAGI. This CDR3 is built from 13 residues.

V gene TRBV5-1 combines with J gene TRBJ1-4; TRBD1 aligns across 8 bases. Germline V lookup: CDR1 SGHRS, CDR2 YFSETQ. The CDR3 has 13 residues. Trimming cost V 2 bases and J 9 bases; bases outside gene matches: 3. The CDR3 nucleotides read TGCGCCAGCAGCTTCGGACAGGGTCAAAAACTGTTTTTT. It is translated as CASSFGQGQKLFF.

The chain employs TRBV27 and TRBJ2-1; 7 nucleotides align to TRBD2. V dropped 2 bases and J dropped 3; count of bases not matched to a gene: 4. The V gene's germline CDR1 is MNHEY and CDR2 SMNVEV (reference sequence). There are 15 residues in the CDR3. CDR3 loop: CASSLLGGNYNEQFF. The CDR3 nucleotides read TGTGCCAGCAGTTTACTGGGGGGGAACTACAATGAGCAGTTCTTC.

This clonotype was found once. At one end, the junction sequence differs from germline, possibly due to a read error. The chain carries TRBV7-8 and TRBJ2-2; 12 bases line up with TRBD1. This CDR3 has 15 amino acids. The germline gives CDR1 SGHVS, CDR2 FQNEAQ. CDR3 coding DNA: TGTGCCAACAGCTCGGGACAGGGGGCGACCGGGGAGCTGTTTTTT. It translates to CANSSGQGATGELFF.

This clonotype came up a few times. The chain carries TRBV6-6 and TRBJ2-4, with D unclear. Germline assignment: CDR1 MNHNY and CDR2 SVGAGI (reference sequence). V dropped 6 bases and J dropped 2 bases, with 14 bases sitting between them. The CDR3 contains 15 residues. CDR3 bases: TGTGCCAGCAGCTCCATCGGGTCGACCAAAAACATTCAGTACTTC. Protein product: CASSSIGSTKNIQYF.